This entry concerns a single TCR beta chain. Its antigen is still unknown. This sample is part of a study of T-cell memory formation after mild COVID-19. CDR1 and CDR2 from the germline V gene are KGHDR and SFDVKD. The CDR3 is 13 amino acids. V shed 9 bases and J 0 bases; nucleotides not matched to a gene: 3. Study-wide results and limits: Whereas later expanders leaned CD4+, clones contracting day 15 to 85 showed a balanced CD4/CD8 makeup.

Via MiXCR, TCRdb re-called the 5' RACE reads, giving one row per CDR3 protein. The table has a few hundred thousand distinct CDR3 sequences, 21% seen once. The sequencing input was PBMCs or a T cell subset sorted from them (not recorded which). This TCR came from an adult woman who had mild COVID-19 (a few samples of this study predate the infection). Cell type and time point are not known. This rearrangement joins TRBV24-1 to TRBJ1-1, with 7 positions matching TRBD1. Here the CDR3 DNA reads TGTGCCACCCGGACAGGATTGAACACTGAAGCTTTCTTT. This translates into CATRTGLNTEAFF.